This T cell receptor beta chain was profiled in a study of CXCR3-negative and CXCR3-positive naive CD8 T cells. This CDR3 is built from 14 residues. CDR1 and CDR2 (germline): SQVTM, ANQGSEA. Whole-study results and caveats: Comparably high diversity was seen in both naive subsets, and much lower diversity in memory CD8+ cells. Naive CXCR3-positive cells had TRB CDR3s more hydrophobic than those of CXCR3-negative naive cells.

UMI-labeled 5' RACE TRB cDNA libraries were prepared from the cells. TCRdb re-called the 5' RACE reads and shows each CDR3 protein once, DNA omitted. Its table lists under 150,000 distinct CDR3 sequences. Turning to this clonotype: Its antigen is not known.

Naive CD8+ T lymphocytes were specified as CD45RO-CCR7+CD27+CD95-. The sequenced sample consisted of naive CXCR3+ CD8+ T cells from blood. Subset meaning: CD45RO-CCR7+CD27+CD95- naive CD8+ T cells expressing CXCR3 (TNR3+). The origin of this receptor is a human donor in good health. Some clones in this sample may be carry-over from other donors' samples. This chain links TRBV29-1 with TRBJ2-2; no DNA is available, so the TRBD2 call from TCRdb remains unchecked. CDR3 sequence reads: CSVALAVNTGELFF.